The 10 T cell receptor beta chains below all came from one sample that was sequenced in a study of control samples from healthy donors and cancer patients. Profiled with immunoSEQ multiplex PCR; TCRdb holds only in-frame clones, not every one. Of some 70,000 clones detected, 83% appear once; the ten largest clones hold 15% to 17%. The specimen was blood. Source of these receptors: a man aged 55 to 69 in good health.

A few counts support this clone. The CDR3 sequence is CAAGSYEQYF. CDR3 coding DNA: TGTGCCGCGGGGTCCTACGAGCAGTACTTC. This rearrangement joins TRBV2 to TRBJ2-7; TRBD2 might be the D (6 bases). CDR3 length equals 10 residues. Germline V gene lookup returns CDR1 SNHLY and CDR2 FYNNEI. Trimming removed 11 bases at V and 1 base at J, with 6 bases between.

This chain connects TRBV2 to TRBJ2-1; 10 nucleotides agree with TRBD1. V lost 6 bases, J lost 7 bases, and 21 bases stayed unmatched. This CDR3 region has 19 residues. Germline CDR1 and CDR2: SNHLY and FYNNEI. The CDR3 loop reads CASRVRGTGVSFLENEQFF. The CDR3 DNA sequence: TGTGCCAGCAGGGTTAGGGGGACAGGGGTCAGCTTTCTGGAAAATGAGCAGTTCTTC.

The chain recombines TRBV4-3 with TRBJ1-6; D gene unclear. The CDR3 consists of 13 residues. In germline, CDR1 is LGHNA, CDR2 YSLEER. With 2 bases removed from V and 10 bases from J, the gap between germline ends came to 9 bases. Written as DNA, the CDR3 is TGCGCCAGCAGCCAACGCCTTTGGTCACCCCTCCACTTT. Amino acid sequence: CASSQRLWSPLHF.

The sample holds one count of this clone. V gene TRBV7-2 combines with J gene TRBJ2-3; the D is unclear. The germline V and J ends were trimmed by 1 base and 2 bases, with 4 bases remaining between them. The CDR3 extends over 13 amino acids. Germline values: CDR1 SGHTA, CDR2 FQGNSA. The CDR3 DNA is TGTGCCAGCAGCTTAGACTTCACAGATACGCAGTATTTT. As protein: CASSLDFTDTQYF.

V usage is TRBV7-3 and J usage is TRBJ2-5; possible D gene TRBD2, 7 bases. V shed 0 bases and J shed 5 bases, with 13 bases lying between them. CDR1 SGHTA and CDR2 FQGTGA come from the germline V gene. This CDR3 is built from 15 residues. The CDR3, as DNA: TGTGCCAGCAGCTTAACCGCCGGGGGGCTGGAGACCCAGTACTTC. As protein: CASSLTAGGLETQYF.

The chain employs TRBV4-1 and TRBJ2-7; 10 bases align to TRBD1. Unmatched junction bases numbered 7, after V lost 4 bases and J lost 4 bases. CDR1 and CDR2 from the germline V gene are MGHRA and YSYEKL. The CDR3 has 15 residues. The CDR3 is CASSPDRGPIYEQYF. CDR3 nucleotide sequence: TGCGCCAGCAGCCCCGACAGGGGGCCTATTTACGAGCAGTACTTC.

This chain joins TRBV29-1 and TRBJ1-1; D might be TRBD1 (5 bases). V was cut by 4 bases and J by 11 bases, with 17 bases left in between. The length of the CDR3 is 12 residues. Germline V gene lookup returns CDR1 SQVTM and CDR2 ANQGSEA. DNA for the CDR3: TGCAGCGTTGTGAGGTTCACGGGGGAGGCTTTCTTT. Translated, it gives CSVVRFTGEAFF.

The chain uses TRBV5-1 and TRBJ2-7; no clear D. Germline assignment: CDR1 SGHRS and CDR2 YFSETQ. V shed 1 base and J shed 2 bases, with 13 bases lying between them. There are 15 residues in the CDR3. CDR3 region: CASSLTGRGPYEQYF. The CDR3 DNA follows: TGCGCCAGCAGCTTGACGGGCCGTGGCCCCTACGAGCAGTACTTC.

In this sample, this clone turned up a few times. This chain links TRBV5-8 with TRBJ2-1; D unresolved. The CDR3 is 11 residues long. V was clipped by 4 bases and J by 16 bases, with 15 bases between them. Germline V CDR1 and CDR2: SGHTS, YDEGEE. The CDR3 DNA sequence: TGTGCCAGCAGCCGATCGATTGCAGTTTTCTTC. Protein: CASSRSIAVFF.

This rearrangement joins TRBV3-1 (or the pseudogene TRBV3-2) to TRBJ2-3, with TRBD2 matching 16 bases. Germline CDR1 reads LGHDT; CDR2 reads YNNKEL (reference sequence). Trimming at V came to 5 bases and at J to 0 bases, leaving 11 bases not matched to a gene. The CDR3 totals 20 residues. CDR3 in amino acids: CASSKKGLAGGETSTDTQYF. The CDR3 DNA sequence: TGTGCCAGCAGCAAAAAGGGACTAGCGGGAGGGGAGACTAGCACAGATACGCAGTATTTT.